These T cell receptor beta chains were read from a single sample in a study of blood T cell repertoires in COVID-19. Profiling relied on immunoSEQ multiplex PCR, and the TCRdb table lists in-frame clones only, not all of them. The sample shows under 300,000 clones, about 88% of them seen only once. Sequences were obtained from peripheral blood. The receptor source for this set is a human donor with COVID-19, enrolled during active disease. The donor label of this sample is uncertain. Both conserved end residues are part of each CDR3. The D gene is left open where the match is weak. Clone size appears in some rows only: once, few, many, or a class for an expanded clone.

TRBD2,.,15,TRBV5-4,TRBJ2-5,CASSTEREGEGTQYF,TGTGCCAGCAGCACAGAGCGGGAGGGGGAGGGGACCCAGTACTTC
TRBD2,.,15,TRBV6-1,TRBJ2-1,CASSERAGGVYEQFF,TGTGCCAGCAGTGAACGGGCGGGAGGAGTCTATGAGCAGTTCTTC
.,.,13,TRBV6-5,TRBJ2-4,CASSSGEGNIQYF,TGTGCCAGCAGTTCAGGGGAGGGAAACATTCAGTACTTC
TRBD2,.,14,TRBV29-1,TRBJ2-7,CSVGTSGTHYEQYF,TGCAGCGTTGGGACTAGCGGGACCCACTACGAGCAGTACTTC
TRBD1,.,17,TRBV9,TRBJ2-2,CASSAWGQGANTGELFF,TGTGCCAGCAGCGCGTGGGGACAGGGGGCGAACACCGGGGAGCTGTTTTTT
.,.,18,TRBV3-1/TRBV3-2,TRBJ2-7,CASSQEGAREGHPREQYF,TGTGCCAGCAGCCAAGAGGGGGCTAGAGAGGGCCACCCTCGGGAGCAGTACTTC
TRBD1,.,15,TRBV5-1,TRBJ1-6,CASSSGQAYNSPLHF,TGCGCCAGCAGCTCTGGACAGGCTTATAATTCACCCCTCCACTTT
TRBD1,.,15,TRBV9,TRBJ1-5,CASSQQGVAGQPQHF,TGTGCCAGCAGTCAACAGGGGGTTGCAGGTCAGCCCCAGCATTTT
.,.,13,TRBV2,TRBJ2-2,CASSEGGAGELFF,TGTGCCAGCAGTGAAGGAGGTGCCGGGGAGCTGTTTTTT
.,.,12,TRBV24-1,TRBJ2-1,CATSDLHHEQFF,TGTGCCACCAGTGATTTACACCATGAGCAGTTCTTC
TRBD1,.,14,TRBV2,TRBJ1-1,CASRPTGRNTEAFF,TGTGCCAGCAGGCCGACAGGGCGGAACACTGAAGCTTTCTTT
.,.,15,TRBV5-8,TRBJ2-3,CASSWHSRDTDTQYF,TGTGCCAGCAGCTGGCATTCTAGAGACACAGATACGCAGTATTTT
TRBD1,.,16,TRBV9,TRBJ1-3,CASSALQGGSGNTIYF,TGTGCCAGCAGCGCCTTACAGGGGGGCTCTGGAAACACCATATATTTT
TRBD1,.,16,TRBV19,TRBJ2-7,CASSGRAGTGAYEQYF,TGTGCCAGTAGTGGAAGGGCCGGGACAGGCGCCTACGAGCAGTACTTC
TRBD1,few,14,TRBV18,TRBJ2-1,CASNRDRGRNEQFF,TGTGCCAGCAACCGGGACAGGGGGCGCAATGAGCAGTTCTTC
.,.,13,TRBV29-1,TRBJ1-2,CSVTGPSFYGYTF,TGCAGCGTTACTGGGCCCTCCTTCTATGGCTACACCTTC
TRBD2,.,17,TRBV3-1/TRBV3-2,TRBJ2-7,CASSQGGPGLVSYEQYF,TGTGCCAGCAGCCAGGGGGGACCGGGACTAGTATCCTACGAGCAGTACTTC
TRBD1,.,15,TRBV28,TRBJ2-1,CASTGGQGLSDEQFF,TGTGCCAGCACAGGGGGACAGGGGTTAAGCGATGAGCAGTTCTTC
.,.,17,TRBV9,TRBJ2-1,CASSVASRGLTANEQFF,TGTGCCAGCAGCGTAGCGAGCAGGGGACTAACCGCCAATGAGCAGTTCTTC
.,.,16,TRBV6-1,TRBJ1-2,CASSGEREGTSYGYTF,TGTGCCAGCAGTGGGGAGAGGGAGGGGACTTCCTATGGCTACACCTTC
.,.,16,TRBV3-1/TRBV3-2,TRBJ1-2,CASSQRLFWPKEGYTF,TGTGCCAGCAGCCAACGCCTGTTTTGGCCTAAGGAGGGCTACACCTTC
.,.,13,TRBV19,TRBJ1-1,CASSQTANTEAFF,TGTGCCAGTAGCCAGACAGCGAACACTGAAGCTTTCTTT
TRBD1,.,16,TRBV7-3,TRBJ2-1,CASSSGTGGSYNEQFF,TGTGCCAGCAGCAGTGGGACAGGGGGCTCCTACAATGAGCAGTTCTTC
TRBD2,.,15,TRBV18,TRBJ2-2,CASSQTSANTGELFF,TGTGCCAGCTCACAGACTAGCGCGAACACCGGGGAGCTGTTTTTT
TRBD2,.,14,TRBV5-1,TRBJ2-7,CASSLVREGYEQYF,TGCGCCAGCAGCTTGGTGCGGGAGGGGTACGAGCAGTACTTC
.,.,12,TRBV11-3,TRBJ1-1,CASSAGNTEAFF,TGTGCCAGCAGCGCGGGAAACACTGAAGCTTTCTTT
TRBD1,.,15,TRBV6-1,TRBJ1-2,CASSDTQGANYGYTF,TGTGCCAGCAGTGATACTCAGGGGGCGAACTATGGCTACACCTTC
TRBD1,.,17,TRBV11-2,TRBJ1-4,CASSLNLGTGSNEKLFF,TGTGCCAGCAGCTTAAACCTCGGGACAGGGAGTAATGAAAAACTGTTTTTT
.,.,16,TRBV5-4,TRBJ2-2,CASRSSSGSNTGELFF,TGTGCCAGCAGAAGTTCAAGCGGTTCGAACACCGGGGAGCTGTTTTTT
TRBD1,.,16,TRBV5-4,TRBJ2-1,CASSYLFGTGGEEQFF,TGTGCCAGCAGCTATCTCTTCGGGACAGGGGGAGAGGAGCAGTTCTTC
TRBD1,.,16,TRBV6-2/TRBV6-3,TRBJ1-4,CASSQADRGLREKLFF,TGTGCCAGCAGTCAAGCCGACAGGGGGCTTCGTGAAAAACTGTTTTTT
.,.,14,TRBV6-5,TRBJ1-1,CASSTGTWNTEAFF,TGTGCCAGCAGTACCGGGACATGGAACACTGAAGCTTTCTTT
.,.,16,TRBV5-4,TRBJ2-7,CASSLVAQRSSYEQYF,TGTGCCAGCAGCTTGGTCGCGCAGCGGAGTTCCTACGAGCAGTACTTC
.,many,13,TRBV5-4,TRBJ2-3,CASSLRGTDTQYF,TGTGCCAGCAGCTTGCGGGGCACAGATACGCAGTATTTT
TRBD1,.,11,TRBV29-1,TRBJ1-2,CSEKTGFGYTF,TGCAGCGAAAAGACAGGGTTTGGCTACACCTTC
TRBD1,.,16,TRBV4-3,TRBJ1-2,CASSQAGQGPGYGYTF,TGCGCCAGCAGCCAAGCGGGACAGGGGCCTGGCTATGGCTACACCTTC
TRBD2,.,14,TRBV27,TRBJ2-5,CASAREGPQETQYF,TGTGCCAGCGCTCGGGAGGGCCCCCAAGAGACCCAGTACTTC
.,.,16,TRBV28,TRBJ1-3,CASSPSGISSGNTIYF,TGTGCCAGCAGTCCCTCCGGGATCTCCTCTGGAAACACCATATATTTT
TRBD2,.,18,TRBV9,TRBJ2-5,CASSASGTSGSGQETQYF,TGTGCCAGCAGCGCCTCCGGGACTAGCGGGAGTGGGCAAGAGACCCAGTACTTC
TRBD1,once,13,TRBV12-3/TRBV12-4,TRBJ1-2,CASSQGQGSRYTF,TGTGCCAGCAGTCAGGGACAGGGGAGCCGCTACACCTTC
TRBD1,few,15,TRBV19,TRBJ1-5,CATGTVFLAGQPQHF,TGTGCCACCGGGACAGTATTTCTCGCGGGTCAGCCCCAGCATTTT
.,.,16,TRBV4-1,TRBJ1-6,CASSTRTAEGNSPLHF,TGCGCCAGCAGCACCCGGACGGCGGAGGGCAATTCACCCCTCCACTTT
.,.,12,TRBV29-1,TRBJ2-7,CSVEEGRYEQYF,TGCAGCGTTGAAGAGGGCAGGTACGAGCAGTACTTC
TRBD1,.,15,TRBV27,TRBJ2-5,CATTDTGQPQETQYF,TGTGCCACGACCGACACGGGACAGCCGCAAGAGACCCAGTACTTC
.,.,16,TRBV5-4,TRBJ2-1,CASRGPVSVGYNEQFF,TGTGCCAGCAGGGGGCCAGTTTCTGTAGGATACAATGAGCAGTTCTTC
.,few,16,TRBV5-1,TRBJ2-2,CASSLDPGANTGELFF,TGCGCCAGCAGCTTGGATCCAGGGGCGAACACCGGGGAGCTGTTTTTT
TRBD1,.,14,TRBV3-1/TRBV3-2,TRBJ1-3,CASSRDSSGNTIYF,TGTGCCAGCAGCCGGGACAGTTCTGGAAACACCATATATTTT
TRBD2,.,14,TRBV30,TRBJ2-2,CAWSIIAGPGELFF,TGTGCCTGGAGTATAATAGCGGGACCCGGGGAGCTGTTTTTT
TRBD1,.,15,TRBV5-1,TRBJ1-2,CASSLEGQGAIGYTF,TGCGCCAGCAGCTTGGAAGGACAGGGGGCGATAGGCTACACCTTC
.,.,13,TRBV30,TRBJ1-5,CAWNPGGNQPQHF,TGTGCCTGGAACCCCGGGGGGAATCAGCCCCAGCATTTT
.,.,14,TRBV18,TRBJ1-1,CASSRGVWETEAFF,TGTGCCAGCTCACGGGGAGTTTGGGAGACTGAAGCTTTCTTT
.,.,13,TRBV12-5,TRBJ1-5,CASGLEDREPQHF,TGTGCTAGTGGTTTGGAAGACCGGGAGCCCCAGCATTTT
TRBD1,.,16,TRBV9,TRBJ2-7,CASSTLPGQGAYEQYF,TGTGCCAGCAGCACACTACCGGGACAGGGAGCCTACGAGCAGTACTTC
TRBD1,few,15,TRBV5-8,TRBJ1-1,CASSRDRVIGGEAFF,TGTGCCAGCAGCAGGGACAGAGTGATAGGCGGTGAAGCTTTCTTT
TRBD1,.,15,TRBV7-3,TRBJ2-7,CASSLNSDRGVEQYF,TGTGCCAGCAGCCTTAACTCTGACAGGGGAGTCGAGCAGTACTTC
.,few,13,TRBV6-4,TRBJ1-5,CASSVVRGQPQHF,TGTGCCAGCAGTGTGGTCCGCGGTCAGCCCCAGCATTTT
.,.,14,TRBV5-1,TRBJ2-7,CASSLDGTPPEQYF,TGCGCCAGCAGCTTGGACGGGACTCCACCCGAGCAGTACTTC
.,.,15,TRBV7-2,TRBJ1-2,CASRSPLGRDYGYTF,TGTGCCAGCAGGTCGCCTCTGGGGCGAGACTATGGCTACACCTTC